A single sample is the source of the 32 T cell receptor beta chains below, sequenced in a study of blood T cell repertoires in COVID-19. The protocol was immunoSEQ multiplex PCR, while the TCRdb copy is restricted to in-frame clones and leaves out a portion. Of 84,000 or so clones in the sample, about three quarters were seen once. Sequencing used peripheral blood. Source of these receptors: a human donor in a cohort sampled during active COVID-19.

This clone was seen only a few times. The CDR3 sequence: CASSLAGSEKLFF. As DNA, the CDR3 is TGTGCCAGCAGTTTAGCAGGAAGTGAAAAACTGTTTTTT. The chain combines TRBV27 with TRBJ1-4; D uncertain. Germline loops: CDR1 MNHEY, CDR2 SMNVEV (reference sequence). The CDR3 spans 13 residues. V shed 2 bases and J shed 7 bases, with 8 bases lying between them.

The chain joins TRBV2 to TRBJ2-5, with TRBD1 matching 7 bases. The germline CDR1 and CDR2 sequences are SNHLY and FYNNEI. V shed 0 bases and J 1 base; nucleotides not matched to a gene: 2. This CDR3 has 15 amino acids. The DNA of the CDR3 is TGTGCCAGCAGTGAAGCTCGACAGGGCCAAGAGACCCAGTACTTC. Translating gives CASSEARQGQETQYF. Looking up the rest from reference TRBV2 and TRBJ2-5 gives the full variable domain: EPEVTQTPSHQVTQMGQEVILRCVPISNHLYFYWYRQILGQKVEFLVSFYNNEISEKSEIFDDQFSVERPDGSNFTLKIRSTKLEDSAMYFCASSEARQGQETQYFGPGTRLLVL.

The chain couples TRBV7-9 to TRBJ2-5, with D maybe TRBD2 (7 bases). CDR3 length: 15 amino acids. The V end was cut by 1 base, the J end by 4 bases, with 13 bases between. Germline V CDR1 and CDR2: SEHNR, FQNEAQ (reference sequence). CDR3 DNA: TGTGCCAGCAGCTTAGAAGGGGGGGCAGGAGAGACCCAGTACTTC. Its protein product is CASSLEGGAGETQYF.

This clone was seen a handful of times. The rearrangement uses TRBV6-6 and TRBJ1-1; a weak D match, TRBD1 (6 bases). Germline V gene lookup returns CDR1 MNHNY and CDR2 SVGAGI (reference sequence). V was pared by 7 bases and J by 0 bases, with 12 bases between. This CDR3 is built from 14 residues. The CDR3 spells CASIRTEMNTEAFF. In DNA, the CDR3 is TGTGCCAGCATTAGGACAGAGATGAACACTGAAGCTTTCTTT.

V is TRBV7-9 and J is TRBJ2-1; D is unresolved. CDR3 length: 12 residues. V was shortened by 1 base and J by 7 bases, with 5 bases between the two germline ends. CDR1 is SEHNR, CDR2 FQNEAQ, per germline (reference sequence). CDR3 sequence: CASSLVANEQFF. The CDR3, as DNA: TGTGCCAGCAGCTTAGTGGCTAATGAGCAGTTCTTC.

This chain uses TRBV7-3 with TRBJ2-6, with D tentatively TRBD1 (5 bases). In germline, CDR1 is SGHTA, CDR2 FQGTGA. This CDR3 is 18 amino acids long. The germline V and J ends were trimmed by 5 bases and 0 bases, with 17 bases remaining between them. The CDR3 is CASSPQGPIASGANVLTF. In DNA, the CDR3 is TGTGCCAGCAGCCCCCAGGGCCCGATCGCCTCTGGGGCCAACGTCCTGACTTTC.

V is TRBV7-2 and J is TRBJ1-6; D gene ambiguous. The CDR3 runs 13 residues. The ends were cut back, 0 bases at V and 14 bases at J, with 11 bases in the middle. The germline gives CDR1 SGHTA, CDR2 FQGNSA. CDR3: CASSLAGSGALHF. The DNA of the CDR3 is TGTGCCAGCAGCTTAGCGGGAAGCGGGGCCCTCCACTTT.

As DNA, the CDR3 is TGCGCCAGCAGCGCCTTTCCAGCGGGGGGGGAACCCTACGAGCAGTACTTC. It translates to CASSAFPAGGEPYEQYF. The chain is built from TRBV5-1 and TRBJ2-7, with TRBD2 matching 10 bases. Per germline, CDR1 SGHRS and CDR2 YFSETQ. V trimming: 4 bases; J trimming: 2 bases; junction bases outside the gene matches: 12. The CDR3 is made up of 17 amino acids.

The CDR3 DNA reads TGTGCCAGCAGCTTATCCCGACCCGAGGGGACCCAGTACTTC. Its protein is CASSLSRPEGTQYF. V and J are TRBV7-2 and TRBJ2-5; D is perhaps TRBD2 (5 bases). The CDR3 is made up of 14 amino acids. With 2 bases removed from V and 7 bases from J, the gap between germline ends came to 14 bases. CDR1 and CDR2 (germline): SGHTA, FQGNSA.

V gene TRBV7-9 combines with J gene TRBJ1-1, with D perhaps TRBD1 (5 bases). Trimming shortened V by 5 bases and J by 10 bases, and 23 bases separated the two germline ends. The V gene's germline CDR1 is SEHNR and CDR2 FQNEAQ (reference sequence). The CDR3 covers 15 residues. DNA of the CDR3: TGTGCCAGCAGCCCTGGCGAAGGGGAGGAGTCGGGAGCTTTCTTT. This gives the protein CASSPGEGEESGAFF.

The chain uses TRBV4-1 and TRBJ1-2, with D unclear. In germline, CDR1 is MGHRA, CDR2 YSYEKL. The CDR3 runs 16 residues. The V end was cut by 0 bases, the J end by 0 bases, with 11 bases between. The CDR3 sequence: CASSQDAPGSNYGYTF. CDR3 DNA: TGCGCCAGCAGCCAAGACGCCCCGGGGTCTAACTATGGCTACACCTTC.

This clone turned up a few times. V usage is TRBV30 and J usage is TRBJ2-1; the D is unclear. There are 13 residues in the CDR3. Between the trimmed V and J ends, which lost 0 bases and 8 bases, there was a span of 11 bases. CDR1 is GTSNPN, CDR2 SVGIG, per germline (reference sequence). CDR3 sequence: CAWSVLTVHEQFF. For the CDR3, the DNA is TGTGCCTGGAGTGTACTAACGGTTCATGAGCAGTTCTTC.

This chain links TRBV9 with TRBJ1-3; 11 nucleotides agree with TRBD1. The germline CDR1 and CDR2 sequences are SGDLS and YYNGEE. The CDR3 runs to 16 residues. V trimming: 4 bases; J trimming: 0 bases; junction bases outside the gene matches: 3. The CDR3 DNA sequence: TGTGCCAGCAGCAGGACAGGGGGCGACTCTGGAAACACCATATATTTT. Translating it yields CASSRTGGDSGNTIYF.

CDR3 sequence reads: CASSQRTSGGYEQYF. CDR3 sequence (DNA): TGTGCCAGCAGCCAAAGGACTAGCGGGGGCTACGAGCAGTACTTC. V and J are TRBV4-2 and TRBJ2-7; 13 bases align to TRBD2. V dropped 2 bases and J dropped 3; count of bases not matched to a gene: 1. Germline assignment: CDR1 LGHNA and CDR2 YNFKEQ. This CDR3 contains 15 residues.

The gene calls are TRBV13 and TRBJ1-2; D possibly corresponds to TRBD1 (5 bases). Per the germline V gene, CDR1 is PRHDT and CDR2 is FYEKMQ (reference sequence). V was trimmed by 10 bases and J by 3 bases, leaving 12 bases between them. CDR3 length: 12 residues. The CDR3 protein is CAMRGRHYGYTF. The CDR3 DNA reads TGTGCCATGCGGGGCAGACACTATGGCTACACCTTC.

The chain recombines TRBV28 with TRBJ1-2; D is undetermined. The germline V gene has CDR1 MDHEN and CDR2 SYDVKM. Trimming left V 7 bases short and J 2 bases short, with 17 bases between. The CDR3 consists of 15 residues. In nucleotides, the CDR3 is TGTGCCAGCACCCCCGGGGTCACCCGCAACTATGGCTACACCTTC. This translates into CASTPGVTRNYGYTF.

The sample holds a few counts of this clone. The chain has TRBV30 and TRBJ2-5; TRBD2 agrees at 11 bases. Germline CDR1 and CDR2: GTSNPN and SVGIG (reference sequence). The CDR3 contains 15 residues. The ends lost 2 bases at V and 5 bases at J; junction bases unmatched: 7. The CDR3 DNA sequence: TGTGCCTGGAGTCGAGGGACTAGCGGACCCGAGACCCAGTACTTC. Translation gives CAWSRGTSGPETQYF.

DNA of the CDR3: TGTGCCAGCAGCTTAGCGGGACTAGGGACCCACTACGAGCAGTACTTC. Amino acids: CASSLAGLGTHYEQYF. V is TRBV7-2 and J is TRBJ2-7, with 8 positions matching TRBD2. J was trimmed by 3 bases and V by 0 bases; bases with no gene match: 7. Germline CDR1 is SGHTA and CDR2 is FQGNSA. This CDR3 has 16 amino acids.

The chain is built from TRBV7-9 and TRBJ1-3, with D hard to call. This CDR3 contains 14 residues. Germline CDR1 is SEHNR and CDR2 is FQNEAQ (reference sequence). Between the trimmed V and J ends, which lost 1 base and 2 bases, there was a span of 6 bases. The CDR3: CASSLGPPGNTIYF. In DNA, the CDR3 is TGTGCCAGCAGCTTAGGGCCGCCTGGAAACACCATATATTTT.

The gene calls are TRBV2 and TRBJ2-7; a weak D match, TRBD1 (7 bases). CDR1 and CDR2 from the germline V gene are SNHLY and FYNNEI. The CDR3 is 15 residues long. Trimming left V 0 bases short and J 5 bases short, with 14 bases between. The CDR3 sequence is CASSEATGRRNEQYF. CDR3 nucleotide sequence: TGTGCCAGCAGTGAAGCGACAGGGAGGAGGAACGAGCAGTACTTC.

The chain recombines TRBV10-2 with TRBJ2-7; 10 bases agree with TRBD2. The CDR3 has 13 residues. In germline, CDR1 is WSHSY, CDR2 SAAADI. The ends lost 7 bases at V and 0 bases at J; junction bases unmatched: 0. The CDR3 region has the DNA TGCGCCAGCACTAGCGGGGGCTCCTACGAGCAGTACTTC. Encoded protein: CASTSGGSYEQYF.

This clone was seen ten or more times. The V call is TRBV6-5, the J call TRBJ2-2, with 8 nucleotides matching TRBD2. The V and J ends lost 7 bases and 5 bases, in that order; junction bases with no gene match: 9. Germline CDR1 MNHEY, CDR2 SVGAGI. The CDR3 sequence is 15 residues long. This CDR3 reads CASNEQRGPTGELFF. CDR3 in DNA: TGTGCCAGCAACGAACAGCGGGGGCCTACCGGGGAGCTGTTTTTT.

The rearrangement joins TRBV13 to TRBJ2-3; no definite D call. Germline assignment: CDR1 PRHDT and CDR2 FYEKMQ (reference sequence). V was shortened by 5 bases and J by 1 base, with 13 bases between the two germline ends. The CDR3 covers 15 residues. The CDR3 DNA sequence: TGTGCCAGCAGCGGGTTCGCACAGCGCACAGATACGCAGTATTTT. Protein: CASSGFAQRTDTQYF.

CDR3 DNA: TGTGCCAGCAGCCCGAACCGGGGGGTCTCTTCTAACTATGGCTACACCTTC. This translates into CASSPNRGVSSNYGYTF. This chain uses TRBV9 with TRBJ1-2, with a possible D match to TRBD1 (5 bases). The CDR3 runs to 17 residues. Trimming shortened V by 4 bases and J by 0 bases, and 19 bases separated the two germline ends. The germline CDR1 and CDR2 sequences are SGDLS and YYNGEE. Drawing the rest from reference TRBV9 and TRBJ1-2, the complete variable domain is DSGVTQTPKHLITATGQRVTLRCSPRSGDLSVYWYQQSLDQGLQFLIQYYNGEERAKGNILERFSAQQFPDLHSELNLSSLELGDSALYFCASSPNRGVSSNYGYTFGSGTRLTVV.

The chain joins TRBV11-2 to TRBJ2-1, with 7 bases matching TRBD1. This CDR3 has 15 amino acids. The junction had 16 bases not matched to a gene; V was cut back by 7 bases and J by 10 bases. The germline V gene encodes CDR1 SGHAT and CDR2 FQNNGV. As DNA, the CDR3 is TGTGCCAGCACCTACCTAGGGACAGCCCTGAGGGAGCAGTTCTTC. Translated, it gives CASTYLGTALREQFF.

The chain recombines TRBV28 with TRBJ2-7, with TRBD1 matching over 12 bases. The germline V gene encodes CDR1 MDHEN and CDR2 SYDVKM. The CDR3 length is 16 residues. The junction had 8 bases not matched to a gene; V was cut back by 6 bases and J by 2 bases. The CDR3 spells CASRIRDRGRPYEQYF. As DNA, the CDR3 is TGTGCCAGCAGAATTAGGGACAGGGGGCGCCCCTACGAGCAGTACTTC. Full variable domain (rest looked up from reference TRBV28 and TRBJ2-7): DVKVTQSSRYLVKRTGEKVFLECVQDMDHENMFWYRQDPGLGLRLIYFSYDVKMKEKGDIPEGYSVSREKKERFSLILESASTNQTSMYLCASRIRDRGRPYEQYFGPGTRLTVT.

The chain combines TRBV5-4 with TRBJ1-1; 8 bases are a match to TRBD1. Germline loops: CDR1 SGHNT, CDR2 YYREEE (reference sequence). The CDR3 loop spans 15 amino acids. V shed 2 bases, J shed 1 base, and the junction held 4 bases outside the gene matches. The CDR3: CASSLADRANTEAFF. The DNA for the CDR3 is TGTGCCAGCAGCTTAGCGGACAGGGCGAACACTGAAGCTTTCTTT.

Only one count was recorded for this clone. The chain joins TRBV7-2 to TRBJ1-1, with 7 bases that match TRBD1. J gave up 1 base and V 4 bases, and 3 bases lay outside the gene matches. Germline V CDR1 and CDR2: SGHTA, FQGNSA. CDR3 length equals 14 residues. The CDR3 is CASSSGQRNTEAFF. The CDR3, as DNA: TGTGCCAGCAGCTCGGGACAGCGGAACACTGAAGCTTTCTTT.

This sequence joins TRBV15 and TRBJ2-7, with 7 bases lining up with TRBD2. V shed 0 bases and J 6 bases; nucleotides not matched to a gene: 8. The germline V gene encodes CDR1 LNHNV and CDR2 YYDKDF (reference sequence). The CDR3 has 15 amino acids. The CDR3 DNA reads as TGTGCCACCAGCAGAGATGGGACTACAACTACCGAGCAGTACTTC. Protein: CATSRDGTTTTEQYF.

A note on this clone: Its ends do not fully match the called genes, so a read error is possible. The rearrangement links TRBV6-1 to TRBJ2-7, with 7 nucleotides matching TRBD1. CDR1 and CDR2 from the germline V gene are MNHNS and SASEGT. The CDR3 contains 12 residues. The CDR3 spells CASSEGVSGGDF. In DNA, the CDR3 is TGTGCCAGCAGTGAAGGGGTATCAGGGGGTGACTTC.

This clone was detected only once. This chain uses TRBV7-3 with TRBJ1-5, with D perhaps TRBD1 (6 bases). Trimming removed 11 bases at V and 4 bases at J, with 15 bases between. The CDR3 sequence is 13 residues long. CDR1 and CDR2 from the germline V gene are SGHTA and FQGTGA. The CDR3 spells CAHQGGTNQPQHF. CDR3 DNA: TGTGCCCACCAAGGGGGTACTAATCAGCCCCAGCATTTT.

There are a few counts of this clone. The V gene is TRBV5-1, the J gene TRBJ1-1; the match to TRBD1 covers 7 bases. The CDR3 is 16 amino acids. Trimming removed 4 bases from V and 3 bases from J; junction bases left unmatched: 12. Germline V gives CDR1 SGHRS, CDR2 YFSETQ. CDR3 loop: CASSQGQNFVDTEAFF. In DNA, the CDR3 is TGCGCCAGCAGCCAGGGACAGAATTTCGTAGACACTGAAGCTTTCTTT.